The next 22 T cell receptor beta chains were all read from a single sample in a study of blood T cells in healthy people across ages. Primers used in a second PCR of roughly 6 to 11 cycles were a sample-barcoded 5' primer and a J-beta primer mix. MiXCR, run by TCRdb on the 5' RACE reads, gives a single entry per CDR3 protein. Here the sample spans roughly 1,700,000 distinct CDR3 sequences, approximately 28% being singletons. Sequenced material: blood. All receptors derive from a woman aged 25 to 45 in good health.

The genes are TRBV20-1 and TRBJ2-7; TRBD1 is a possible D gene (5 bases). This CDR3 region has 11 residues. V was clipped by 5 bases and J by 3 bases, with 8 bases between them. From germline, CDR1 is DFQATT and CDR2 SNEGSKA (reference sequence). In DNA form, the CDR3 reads TGCAGTGCTCAGACAGACTACGAGCAGTACTTC. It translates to CSAQTDYEQYF.

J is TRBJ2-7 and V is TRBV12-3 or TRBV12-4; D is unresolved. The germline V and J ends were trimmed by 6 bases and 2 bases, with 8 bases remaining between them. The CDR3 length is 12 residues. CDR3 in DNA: TGTGCCAGCAGATATAATACCTACGAGCAGTACTTC. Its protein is CASRYNTYEQYF.

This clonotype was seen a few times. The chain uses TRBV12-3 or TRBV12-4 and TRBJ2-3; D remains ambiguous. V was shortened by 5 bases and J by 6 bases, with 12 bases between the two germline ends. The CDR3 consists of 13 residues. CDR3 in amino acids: CASSTTWGDTQYF. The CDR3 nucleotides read TGTGCCAGCAGTACGACTTGGGGTGATACGCAGTATTTT.

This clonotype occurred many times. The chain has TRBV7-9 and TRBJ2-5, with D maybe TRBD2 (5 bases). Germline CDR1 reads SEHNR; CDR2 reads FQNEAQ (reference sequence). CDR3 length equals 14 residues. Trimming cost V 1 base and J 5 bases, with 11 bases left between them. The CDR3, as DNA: TGTGCCAGCAGCTTAGGTGCTAGCCGGGAGACCCAGTACTTC. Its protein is CASSLGASRETQYF.

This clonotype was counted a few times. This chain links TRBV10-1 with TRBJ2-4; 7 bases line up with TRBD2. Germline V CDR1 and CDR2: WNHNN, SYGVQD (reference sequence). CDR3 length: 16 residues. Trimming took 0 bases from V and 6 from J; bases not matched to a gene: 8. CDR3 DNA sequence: TGCGCCAGCAGTGAGTCGGCGGGAGAAAAAGGAAACATTCAGTACTTC. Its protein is CASSESAGEKGNIQYF.

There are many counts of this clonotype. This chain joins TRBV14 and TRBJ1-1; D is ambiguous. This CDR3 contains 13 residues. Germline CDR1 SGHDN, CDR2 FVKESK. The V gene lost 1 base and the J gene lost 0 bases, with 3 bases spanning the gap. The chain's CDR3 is CASSQGVNTEAFF. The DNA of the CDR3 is TGTGCCAGCAGCCAAGGGGTGAACACTGAAGCTTTCTTT.

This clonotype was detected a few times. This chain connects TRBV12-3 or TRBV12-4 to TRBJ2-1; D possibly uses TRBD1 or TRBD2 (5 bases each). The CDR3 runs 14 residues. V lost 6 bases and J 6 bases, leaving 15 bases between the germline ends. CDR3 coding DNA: TGTGCCAGCAGACAACTGGGACCTTCCAATGAGCAGTTCTTC. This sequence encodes CASRQLGPSNEQFF.

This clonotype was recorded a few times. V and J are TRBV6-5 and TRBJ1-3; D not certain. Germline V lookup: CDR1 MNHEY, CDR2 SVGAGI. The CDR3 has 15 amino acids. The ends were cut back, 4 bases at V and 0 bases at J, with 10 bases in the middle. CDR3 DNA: TGTGCCAGCAGTTTCGGGTCGAGCTCTGGAAACACCATATATTTT. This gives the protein CASSFGSSSGNTIYF.

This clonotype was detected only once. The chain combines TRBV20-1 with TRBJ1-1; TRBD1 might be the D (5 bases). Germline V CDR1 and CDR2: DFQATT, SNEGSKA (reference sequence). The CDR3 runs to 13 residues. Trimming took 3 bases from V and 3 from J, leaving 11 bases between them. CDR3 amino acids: CSASKGPDTEAFF. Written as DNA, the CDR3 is TGCAGTGCTAGCAAGGGACCCGACACTGAAGCTTTCTTT.

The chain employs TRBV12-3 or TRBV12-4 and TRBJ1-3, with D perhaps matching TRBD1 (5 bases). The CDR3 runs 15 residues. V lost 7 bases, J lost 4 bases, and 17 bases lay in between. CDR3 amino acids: CASIHGGLEGNTIYF. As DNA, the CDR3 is TGTGCCAGCATTCATGGGGGGTTAGAGGGAAACACCATATATTTT.

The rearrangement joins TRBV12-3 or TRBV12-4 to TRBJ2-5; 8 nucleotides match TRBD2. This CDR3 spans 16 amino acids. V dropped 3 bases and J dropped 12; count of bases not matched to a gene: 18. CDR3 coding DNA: TGTGCCAGCAGTTTTTTCGGGAGGGGGAGAGTATACGAGGAGTACTTC. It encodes CASSFFGRGRVYEEYF.

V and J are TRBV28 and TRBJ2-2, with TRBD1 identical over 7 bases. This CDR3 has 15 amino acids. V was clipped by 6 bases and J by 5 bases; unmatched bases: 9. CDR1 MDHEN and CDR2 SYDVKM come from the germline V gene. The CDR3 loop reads CASRPPTGQTGELFF. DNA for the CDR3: TGTGCCAGCAGACCCCCGACAGGGCAAACCGGGGAGCTGTTTTTT. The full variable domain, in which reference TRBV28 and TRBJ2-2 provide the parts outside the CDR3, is DVKVTQSSRYLVKRTGEKVFLECVQDMDHENMFWYRQDPGLGLRLIYFSYDVKMKEKGDIPEGYSVSREKKERFSLILESASTNQTSMYLCASRPPTGQTGELFFGEGSRLTVL.

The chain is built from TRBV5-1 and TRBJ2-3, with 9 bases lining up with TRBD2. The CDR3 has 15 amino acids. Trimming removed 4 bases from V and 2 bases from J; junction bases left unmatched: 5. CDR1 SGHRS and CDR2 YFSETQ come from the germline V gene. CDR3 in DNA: TGCGCCAGCAGCATTAGCGGGGGAAACACAGATACGCAGTATTTT. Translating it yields CASSISGGNTDTQYF. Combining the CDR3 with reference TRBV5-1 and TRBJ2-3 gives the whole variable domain KAGVTQTPRYLIKTRGQQVTLSCSPISGHRSVSWYQQTPGQGLQFLFEYFSETQRNKGNFPGRFSGRQFSNSRSEMNVSTLELGDSALYLCASSISGGNTDTQYFGPGTRLTVL.

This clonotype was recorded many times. The CDR3 is CASSGTSGDNEQFF. In DNA, the CDR3 is TGTGCCAGCAGCGGGACTAGCGGTGACAATGAGCAGTTCTTC. The rearrangement uses TRBV12-3 or TRBV12-4 and TRBJ2-1, with 11 bases identical to TRBD2. V lost 6 bases, J lost 5 bases, and 3 bases stayed unmatched. The CDR3 length is 14 residues.

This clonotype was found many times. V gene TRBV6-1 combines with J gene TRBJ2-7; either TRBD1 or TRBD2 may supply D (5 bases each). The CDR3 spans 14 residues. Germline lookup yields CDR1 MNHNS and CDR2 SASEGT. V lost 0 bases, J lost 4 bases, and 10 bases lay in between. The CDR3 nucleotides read TGTGCCAGCAGTGAAGCGGGGGAATCGTACGAGCAGTACTTC. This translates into CASSEAGESYEQYF.

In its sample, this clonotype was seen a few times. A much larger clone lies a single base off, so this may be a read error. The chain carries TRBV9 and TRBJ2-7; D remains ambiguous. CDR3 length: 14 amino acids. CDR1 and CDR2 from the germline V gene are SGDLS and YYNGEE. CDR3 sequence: CTSSVAGHSYEQYF. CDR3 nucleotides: TGTACCAGCAGCGTAGCTGGGCATTCCTACGAGCAGTACTTC.

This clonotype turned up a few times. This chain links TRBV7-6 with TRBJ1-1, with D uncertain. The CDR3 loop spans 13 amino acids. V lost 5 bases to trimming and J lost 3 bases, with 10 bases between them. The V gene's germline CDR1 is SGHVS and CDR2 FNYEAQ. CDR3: CASSDNEDTEAFF. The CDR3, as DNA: TGTGCCAGCAGCGACAATGAGGACACTGAAGCTTTCTTT.

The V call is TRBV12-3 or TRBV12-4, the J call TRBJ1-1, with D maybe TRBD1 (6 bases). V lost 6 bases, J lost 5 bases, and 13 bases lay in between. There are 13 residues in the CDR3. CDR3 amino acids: CASRDSSGTEAFF. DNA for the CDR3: TGTGCCAGCAGGGACAGCTCGGGGACTGAAGCTTTCTTT.

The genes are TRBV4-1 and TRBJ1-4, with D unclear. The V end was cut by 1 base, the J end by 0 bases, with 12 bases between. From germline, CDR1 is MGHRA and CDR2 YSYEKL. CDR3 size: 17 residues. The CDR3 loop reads CASSQGKRAATNEKLFF. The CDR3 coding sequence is TGCGCCAGCAGCCAAGGTAAAAGGGCTGCAACTAATGAAAAACTGTTTTTT.

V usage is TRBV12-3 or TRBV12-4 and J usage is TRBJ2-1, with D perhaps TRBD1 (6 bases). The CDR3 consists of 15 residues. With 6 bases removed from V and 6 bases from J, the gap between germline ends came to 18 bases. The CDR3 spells CASRYTTGIGNEQFF. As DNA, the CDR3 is TGTGCCAGCAGATACACCACAGGGATCGGCAATGAGCAGTTCTTC.

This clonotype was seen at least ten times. CDR3 residues: CASSSLVERTEAFF. The CDR3 bases are TGCGCCAGCAGCTCCCTGGTCGAGCGCACTGAAGCTTTCTTT. This chain joins TRBV5-1 and TRBJ1-1; D remains ambiguous. The germline V gene has CDR1 SGHRS and CDR2 YFSETQ. Trimming took 3 bases from V and 4 from J, leaving 13 bases between them. The length of the CDR3 is 14 residues.

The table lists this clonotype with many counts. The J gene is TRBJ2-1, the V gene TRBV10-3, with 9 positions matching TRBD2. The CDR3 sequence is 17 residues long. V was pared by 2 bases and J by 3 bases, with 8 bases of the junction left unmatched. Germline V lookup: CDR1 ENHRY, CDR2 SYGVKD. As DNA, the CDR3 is TGTGCCATCAGTGAGCGCGGGCTAGCGGGGAGCTACAATGAGCAGTTCTTC. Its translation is CAISERGLAGSYNEQFF.